What follows describes a single T cell receptor (beta chain). This sample stems from a study of blood T cell repertoires in COVID-19. In the original analysis: Nucleated cell number was recorded as an estimate derived from reference gene primer amplification. Clones were read by immunoSEQ multiplex PCR, and TCRdb kept only the in-frame ones, dropping some. V and J calls and clone size are those listed in that table; D and trimming were worked out from the DNA. The data show about 58,000 clones, approximately 85% seen once. This CDR3 has 15 amino acids. V shed 1 base, J shed 7 bases, and the junction held 0 bases outside the gene matches. Germline values: CDR1 LNHNV, CDR2 YYDKDF (reference sequence).

The TCR comes from a human donor in a cohort sampled during active COVID-19. The sample was peripheral blood. The chain recombines TRBV15 with TRBJ2-1, with 14 bases identical to TRBD2. The DNA for the CDR3 is TGTGCCACCAGCAGAGGGACTAGCGGGAGGAATGAGCAGTTCTTC. It codes for CATSRGTSGRNEQFF. Filled out from reference TRBV15 and TRBJ2-1, the complete variable domain reads DAMVIQNPRYQVTQFGKPVTLSCSQTLNHNVMYWYQQKSSQAPKLLFHYYDKDFNNEADTPDNFQSRRPNTSFCFLDIRSPGLGDTAMYLCATSRGTSGRNEQFFGPGTRLTVL.